Listed here is a single TCR beta chain. This specimen comes from a study of cytomegalovirus exposure and HLA in healthy donors. Primers included in the PCR were 60 Vbeta and 13 Jbeta primers. The protocol was immunoSEQ multiplex PCR, while the TCRdb copy is restricted to in-frame clones and leaves out a portion. The sample's table shows some 110,000 clones. The CDR3 contains 15 residues. The ends lost 0 bases at V and 1 base at J; junction bases unmatched: 1. CDR1 is SGHDT, CDR2 YYEEEE, per germline. The sequence derives from a man aged 25-45 years in good health and CMV-seronegative. The specimen was PBMCs. V is TRBV5-6 and J is TRBJ2-5, with TRBD1 identical over 9 bases. CDR3 coding DNA: TGTGCCAGCAGCTTGGTGGGACAGGGCCAAGAGACCCAGTACTTC. Translating gives CASSLVGQGQETQYF.